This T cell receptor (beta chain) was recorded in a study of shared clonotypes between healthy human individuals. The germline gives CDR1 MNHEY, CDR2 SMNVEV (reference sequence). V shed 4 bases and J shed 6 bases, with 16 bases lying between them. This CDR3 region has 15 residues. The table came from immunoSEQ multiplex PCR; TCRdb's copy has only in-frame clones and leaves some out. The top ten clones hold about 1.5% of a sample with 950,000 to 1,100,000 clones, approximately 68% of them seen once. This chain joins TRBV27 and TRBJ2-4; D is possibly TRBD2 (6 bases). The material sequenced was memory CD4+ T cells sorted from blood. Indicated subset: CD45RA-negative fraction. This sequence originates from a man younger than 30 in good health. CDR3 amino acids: CASSSITGGRNIQYF. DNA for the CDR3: TGTGCCAGCAGTTCCATAACTGGGGGGAGAAACATTCAGTACTTC.